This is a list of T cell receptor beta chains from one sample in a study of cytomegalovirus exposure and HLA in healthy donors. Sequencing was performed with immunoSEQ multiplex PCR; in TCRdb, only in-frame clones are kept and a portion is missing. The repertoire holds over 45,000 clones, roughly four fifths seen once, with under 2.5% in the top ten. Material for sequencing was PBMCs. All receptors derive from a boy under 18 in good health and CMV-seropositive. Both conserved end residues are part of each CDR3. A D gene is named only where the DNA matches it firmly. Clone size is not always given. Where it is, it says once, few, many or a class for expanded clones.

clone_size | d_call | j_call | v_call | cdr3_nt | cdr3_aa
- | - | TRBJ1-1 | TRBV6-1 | TGTGCCAGCAGTGAAGGACAGCTTCGAATGAACACTGAAGCTTTCTTT | CASSEGQLRMNTEAFF
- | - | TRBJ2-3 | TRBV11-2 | TGTGCCAGCAGCTTAGAAGGGACTGCGCAGTATTTT | CASSLEGTAQYF
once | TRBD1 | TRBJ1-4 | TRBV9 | TGTGCCAGCAGCGCCCAGGGGGAGGAAAAACTGTTTTTT | CASSAQGEEKLFF
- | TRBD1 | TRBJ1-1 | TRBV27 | TGTGCCAGCAGTTTCCTAGGGACAGACACTGAAGCTTTCTTT | CASSFLGTDTEAFF
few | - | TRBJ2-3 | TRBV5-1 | TGCGCCAGCAGCACAGAGCGGAGTCGCACAGATACGCAGTATTTT | CASSTERSRTDTQYF
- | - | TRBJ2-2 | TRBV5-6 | TGTGCCAGCAGCTTGGACTGGTACACCGGGGAGCTGTTTTTT | CASSLDWYTGELFF
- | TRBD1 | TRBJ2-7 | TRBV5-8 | TGTGCCAGCAGTCTGGACAGGCGCGGGTACGAGCAGTACTTC | CASSLDRRGYEQYF
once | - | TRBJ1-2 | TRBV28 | TGTGCCAGCAGTTCCCCCGGGGTCTCCTCCGACTATGGCTACACCTTC | CASSSPGVSSDYGYTF
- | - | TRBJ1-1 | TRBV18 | TGTGCCAGCTATCGGACAGCCAACACTGAAGCTTTCTTT | CASYRTANTEAFF
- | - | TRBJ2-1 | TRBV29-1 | TGCAGCGTTAACAGGCACGTCTCCTACAATGAGCAGTTCTTC | CSVNRHVSYNEQFF
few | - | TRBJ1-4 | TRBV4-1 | TGCGCCAGCAGCCACCCCCTGACGGCCGTCGGGGATGAAAAACTGTTTTTT | CASSHPLTAVGDEKLFF
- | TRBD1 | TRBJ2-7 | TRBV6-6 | TGTGCCAGCAGTTACGGGACAGAATCCTACGAGCAGTACTTC | CASSYGTESYEQYF
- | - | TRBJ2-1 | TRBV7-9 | TGTGCCAGCCCAGGCGGGATTTCCTACAATGAGCAGTTCTTC | CASPGGISYNEQFF
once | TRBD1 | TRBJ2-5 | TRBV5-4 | TGTGCCAGCAGCTTCGGACAGGCGGAAGAGACCCAGTACTTC | CASSFGQAEETQYF
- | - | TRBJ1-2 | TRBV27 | TGTGCCAGCAGTTTTGGGGCCGCCTATGGCTACACCTTC | CASSFGAAYGYTF
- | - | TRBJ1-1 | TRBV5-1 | TGCGCCAGCAGCTTATTACAGGGGAACACTGAAGCTTTCTTT | CASSLLQGNTEAFF
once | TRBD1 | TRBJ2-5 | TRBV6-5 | TGTGCCAGCAGCCGGACAGGGGGAGAGACCCAGTACTTC | CASSRTGGETQYF
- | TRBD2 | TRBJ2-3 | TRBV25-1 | TGTGCTTCGGCTAGCGGGGGGGCGAATACGCAGTATTTT | CASASGGANTQYF
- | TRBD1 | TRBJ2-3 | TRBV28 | TGTGCCAGCCGAGGGACAGGGGGCTTCGGTACAGATACGCAGTATTTT | CASRGTGGFGTDTQYF
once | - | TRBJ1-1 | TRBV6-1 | TGTGCCAGCAGTGAAGCGGGGGGGGCAAACACTGAAGCTTTCTTT | CASSEAGGANTEAFF
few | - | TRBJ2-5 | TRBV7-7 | TGTGCTAGCAGCTCAGGGGAAGAGACCCAGTACTTC | CASSSGEETQYF
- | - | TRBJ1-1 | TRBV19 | TGTGCCAGTAGTATAGTGGAGACGAACGGGGCTTTCTTT | CASSIVETNGAFF
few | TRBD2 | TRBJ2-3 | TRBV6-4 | TGTGCCAGCAGTGACAGTAGCGGGGCCAGGGATACGCAGTATTTT | CASSDSSGARDTQYF
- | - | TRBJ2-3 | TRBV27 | TGTGCCAGCAAGGGGCGGGGGCAGGGGAGAACAGATACGCAGTATTTT | CASKGRGQGRTDTQYF
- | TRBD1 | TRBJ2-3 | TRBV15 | TGTGCCACCAGCAGGGGAGAGACAGGGTGGACAGATACGCAGTATTTT | CATSRGETGWTDTQYF
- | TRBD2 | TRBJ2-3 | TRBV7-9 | TGTTCCAGCAGCCATTTAGGCGGGGGGCTGTCAGATACGCAGTATTTT | CSSSHLGGGLSDTQYF
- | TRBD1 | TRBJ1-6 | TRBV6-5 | TGTGCCAGCAGACCCGACAGGGGTAATTCACCCCTCCACTTT | CASRPDRGNSPLHF
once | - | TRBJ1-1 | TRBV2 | TGTGCCAGCAGTGCGGAGGGGCTTGAAGCTTTCTTT | CASSAEGLEAFF
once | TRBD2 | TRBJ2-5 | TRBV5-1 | TGCGCCAGCAGCCCCCCGAAAGCGGGGGAAGAGACCCAGTACTTC | CASSPPKAGEETQYF
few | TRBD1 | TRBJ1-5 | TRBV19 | TGTGCCAGCCAGGACAGGGTCAATCAGCCCCAGCATTTT | CASQDRVNQPQHF
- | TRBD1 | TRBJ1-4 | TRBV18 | TGTGCCAGCTCACCGGACAGGGATGAAAAACTGTTTTTT | CASSPDRDEKLFF
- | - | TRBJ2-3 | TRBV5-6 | TGTGCCAGCAGAAGGGACTGGAGCACAGATACGCAGTATTTT | CASRRDWSTDTQYF
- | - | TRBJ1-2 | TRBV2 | TGTGCCAGCAGCGAGGTTCTCTATGGCTACACCTTC | CASSEVLYGYTF
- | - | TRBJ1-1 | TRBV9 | TGTGCCAGCAGCGGCCCTCTCCCGCGGTTTGGGAACACTGAAGCTTTCTTT | CASSGPLPRFGNTEAFF
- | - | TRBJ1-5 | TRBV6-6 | TGTGCCAGCAGCCCGCCGAGCTCTTCCCAGCCCCAGCATTTT | CASSPPSSSQPQHF
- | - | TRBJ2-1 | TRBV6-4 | TGTGCCAGCAGTGGAGGACAGGGAGGGGGCAGTGAGCAGTTCTTC | CASSGGQGGGSEQFF
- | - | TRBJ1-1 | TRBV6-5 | TGTGCCAGTAACAGGGTGAACACTGAAGCTTTCTTT | CASNRVNTEAFF
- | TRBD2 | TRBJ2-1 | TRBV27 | TGTGCCAGCAGGCCTAGCGGGGGGGCCGGTCATGAGCAGTTCTTC | CASRPSGGAGHEQFF
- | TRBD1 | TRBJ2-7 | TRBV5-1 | TGCGCCAGCAGCTTGGAGACAGGGACCGAGCAGTACTTC | CASSLETGTEQYF
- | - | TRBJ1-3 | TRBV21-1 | TGTGCCAGCAGCAGCGGACAGCGGCGAAACACCATATATTTT | CASSSGQRRNTIYF
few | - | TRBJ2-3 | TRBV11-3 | TGTGCCAGCAGCCCTTCCGCAGATACGCAGTATTTT | CASSPSADTQYF
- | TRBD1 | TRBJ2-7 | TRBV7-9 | TGTGCCAGCAGTCAGGGGACAGGGCTTGGGTACGAGCAGTACTTC | CASSQGTGLGYEQYF
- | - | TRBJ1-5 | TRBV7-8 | TGTGCCAGCAGCTCCGGGACTAAAAAACATTTT | CASSSGTKKHF
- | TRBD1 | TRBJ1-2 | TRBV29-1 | TGCAGCGTTTATAAGGGGGCAAGAGGCTACACCTTC | CSVYKGARGYTF
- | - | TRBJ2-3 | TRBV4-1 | TGCGCCAGCAGCCAAAGGGCGCTGAGGGACATGCTGGCAGATACGCAGTATTTT | CASSQRALRDMLADTQYF
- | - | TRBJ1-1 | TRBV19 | TGTGCCAGTAGTATCTGGTCAGGAGGGACTGAAGCTTTCTTT | CASSIWSGGTEAFF
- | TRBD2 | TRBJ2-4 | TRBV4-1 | TGCGCCAGCAGCCAAGGAACCCCAGGGGAGACGGGGGGGCGCATTCAGTACTTC | CASSQGTPGETGGRIQYF
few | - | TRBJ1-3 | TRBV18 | TGTGCCAGCTCACCACCGTTCGGAGCCCCTACCATAGACACCATATATTTT | CASSPPFGAPTIDTIYF